The T cell receptor beta chain described here comes from a study of blood T cell repertoires in COVID-19. As for the study in general: Samples representing acute and convalescent COVID-19 were sourced from the United States, Italy and Spain. Sample material is recorded as cDNA or gDNA derived from T cells, B-cell-depleted T cells, or PBMCs.

Original processing methods: Estimation of nucleated cell counts relied on the amplification of reference gene primers. The repertoire was sequenced with immunoSEQ multiplex PCR; TCRdb's copy has only in-frame clones and lacks some. That table furnishes V, J and clone size, whereas the DNA furnished D and trimming. The top ten hold 1% to 1.5% of the sample, which has 310,000 or so clones, about 86% seen once. The CDR3 has 17 residues. From germline, CDR1 is LGHNT and CDR2 FRNRAP. V shed 0 bases, J shed 6 bases, and the junction held 11 bases outside the gene matches. V and J are TRBV12-5 and TRBJ1-5; 7 positions agree with TRBD1. Sequenced: peripheral blood. The TCR originated in a woman between 45 and 60 years old with acute or convalescent COVID-19. CDR3: CASGLVIGGFETQPQHF. CDR3 nucleotides: TGTGCTAGTGGTTTGGTAATAGGGGGCTTTGAGACTCAGCCCCAGCATTTT.